This TCR beta chain was sequenced in a study of OX40 agonist ivuxolimab in advanced cancers. A single count supports this clone. The antigen is undetermined. General study findings and limits: Among the lowest peripheral clonal expansion occurred in 0.1-3.0 mg/kg partial responders.

V was shortened by 3 bases and J by 2 bases, with 5 bases between the two germline ends. Germline V gene data show CDR1 as SGHKS and CDR2 as YYEKEE (reference sequence). This CDR3 is 12 amino acids long. Some clones are missing from TCRdb's copy, which holds only in-frame ones; the method was immunoSEQ multiplex PCR. The repertoire holds tens of thousands of clones, with approximately 86% as singletons. The chain is built from TRBV5-5 and TRBJ2-5; D gene unclear. The receptor comes from an adult with an advanced solid tumor such as melanoma, head and neck, liver or kidney cancer. The starting material was CD4+ or CD8+ T cells sorted from blood, obtained in a trial of the OX40 agonist ivuxolimab. CDR3 amino acids: CASSSPQETQYF. CDR3 coding DNA: TGTGCCAGCAGCTCTCCTCAAGAGACCCAGTACTTC.